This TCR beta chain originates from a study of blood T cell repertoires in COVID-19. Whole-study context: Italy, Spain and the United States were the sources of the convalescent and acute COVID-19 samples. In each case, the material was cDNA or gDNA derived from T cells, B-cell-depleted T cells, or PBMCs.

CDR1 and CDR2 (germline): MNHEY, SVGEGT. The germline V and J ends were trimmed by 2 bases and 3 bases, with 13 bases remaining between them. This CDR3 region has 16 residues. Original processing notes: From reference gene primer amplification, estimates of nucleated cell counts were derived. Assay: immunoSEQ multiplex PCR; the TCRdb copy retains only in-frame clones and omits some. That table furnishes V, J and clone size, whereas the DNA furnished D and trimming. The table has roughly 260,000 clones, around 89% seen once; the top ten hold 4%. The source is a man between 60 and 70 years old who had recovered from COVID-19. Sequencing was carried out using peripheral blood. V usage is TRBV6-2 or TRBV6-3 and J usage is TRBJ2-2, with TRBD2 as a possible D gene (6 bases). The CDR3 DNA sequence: TGTGCCAGCAGTTACGGGGGGTACGGACACACCGGGGAGCTGTTTTTT. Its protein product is CASSYGGYGHTGELFF.